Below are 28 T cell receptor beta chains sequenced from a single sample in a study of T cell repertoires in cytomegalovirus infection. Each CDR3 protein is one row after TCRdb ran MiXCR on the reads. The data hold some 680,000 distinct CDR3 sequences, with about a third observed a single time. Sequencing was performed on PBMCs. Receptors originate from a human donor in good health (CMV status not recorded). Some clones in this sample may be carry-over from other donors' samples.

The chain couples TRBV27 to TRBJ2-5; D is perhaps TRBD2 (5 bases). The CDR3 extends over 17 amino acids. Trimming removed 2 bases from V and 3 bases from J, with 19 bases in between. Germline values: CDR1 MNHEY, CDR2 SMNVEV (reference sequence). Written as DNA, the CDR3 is TGTGCCAGCAGTTTACGAGGGATAGGGCTAGCAAAAGAGACCCAGTACTTC. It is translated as CASSLRGIGLAKETQYF.

CDR3 sequence (DNA): TGTGCCAGTCGATTTGGACAGGGAGATTCACCCCTCCACTTT. It yields the protein CASRFGQGDSPLHF. The chain recombines TRBV2 with TRBJ1-6; 8 bases map to TRBD1. From germline, CDR1 is SNHLY and CDR2 FYNNEI. Losses at the gene ends were 9 bases for V and 8 bases for J; bases not matched to a gene: 9. The CDR3 is made up of 14 amino acids.

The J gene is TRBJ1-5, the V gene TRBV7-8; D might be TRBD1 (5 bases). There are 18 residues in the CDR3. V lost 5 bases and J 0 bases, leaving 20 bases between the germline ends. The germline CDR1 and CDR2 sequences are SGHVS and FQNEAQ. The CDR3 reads CASSAQGLEVYSNQPQHF. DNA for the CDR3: TGTGCCAGCAGCGCCCAGGGACTTGAAGTCTATAGCAATCAGCCCCAGCATTTT.

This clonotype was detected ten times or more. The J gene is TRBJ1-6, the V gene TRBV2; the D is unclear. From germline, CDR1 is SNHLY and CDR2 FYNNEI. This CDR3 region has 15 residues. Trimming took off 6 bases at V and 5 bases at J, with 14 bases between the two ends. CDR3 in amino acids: CASRISAGNNSPLHF. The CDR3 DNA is TGTGCCAGCAGGATCTCGGCTGGCAATAATTCACCCCTCCACTTT.

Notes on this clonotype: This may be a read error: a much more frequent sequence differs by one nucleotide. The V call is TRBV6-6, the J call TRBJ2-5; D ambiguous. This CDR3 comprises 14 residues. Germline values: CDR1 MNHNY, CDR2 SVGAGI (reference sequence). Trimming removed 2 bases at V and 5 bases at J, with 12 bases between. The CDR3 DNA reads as TGTGCCAGCAGTTACGCAGGTCCTTGGGAGACCCAGTACTTC. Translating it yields CASSYAGPWETQYF.

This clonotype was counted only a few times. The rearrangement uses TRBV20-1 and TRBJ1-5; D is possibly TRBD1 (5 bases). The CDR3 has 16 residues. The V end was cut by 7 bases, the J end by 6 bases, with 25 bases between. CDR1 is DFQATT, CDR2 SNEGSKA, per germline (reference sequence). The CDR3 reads CSVQPQGPSSGQPQHF. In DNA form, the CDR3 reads TGCAGTGTTCAACCGCAGGGTCCATCAAGTGGTCAGCCCCAGCATTTT.

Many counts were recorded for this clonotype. The CDR3 DNA sequence: TGTGCCAGCAGCCAAACCCCCGCGCGGGCGGGGAATCAGCCCCAGCATTTT. Its translation is CASSQTPARAGNQPQHF. The chain joins TRBV7-2 to TRBJ1-5, with D unresolved. Trimming removed 5 bases from V and 4 bases from J, with 21 bases in between. This CDR3 region has 17 residues. Looked up from germline, CDR1 is SGHTA and CDR2 is FQGNSA.

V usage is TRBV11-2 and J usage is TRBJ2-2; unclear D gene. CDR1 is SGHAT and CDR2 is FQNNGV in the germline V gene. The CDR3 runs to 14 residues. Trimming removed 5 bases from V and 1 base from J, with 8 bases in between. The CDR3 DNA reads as TGTGCCAGCAGCCGTAAAGTGAACACCGGGGAGCTGTTTTTT. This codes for CASSRKVNTGELFF.

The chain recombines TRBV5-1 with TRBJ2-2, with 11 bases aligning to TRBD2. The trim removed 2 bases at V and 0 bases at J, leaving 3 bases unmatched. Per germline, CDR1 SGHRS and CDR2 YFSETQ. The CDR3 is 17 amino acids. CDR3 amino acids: CASSFTSGGTNTGELFF. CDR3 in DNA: TGCGCCAGCAGCTTTACTAGCGGGGGTACGAACACCGGGGAGCTGTTTTTT.

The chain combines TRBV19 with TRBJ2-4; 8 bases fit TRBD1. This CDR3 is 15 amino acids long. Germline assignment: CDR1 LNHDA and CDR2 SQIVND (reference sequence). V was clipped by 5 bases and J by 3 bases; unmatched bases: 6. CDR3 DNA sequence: TGTGCCAGTAGTCTCGGACAGGGTGACAAAAACATTCAGTACTTC. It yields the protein CASSLGQGDKNIQYF.

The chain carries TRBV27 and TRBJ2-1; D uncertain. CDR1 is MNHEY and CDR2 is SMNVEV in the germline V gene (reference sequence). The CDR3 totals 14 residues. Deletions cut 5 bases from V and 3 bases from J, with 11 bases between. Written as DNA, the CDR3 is TGTGCCAGCAGTCCCCAATGGATCTACAATGAGCAGTTCTTC. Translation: CASSPQWIYNEQFF.

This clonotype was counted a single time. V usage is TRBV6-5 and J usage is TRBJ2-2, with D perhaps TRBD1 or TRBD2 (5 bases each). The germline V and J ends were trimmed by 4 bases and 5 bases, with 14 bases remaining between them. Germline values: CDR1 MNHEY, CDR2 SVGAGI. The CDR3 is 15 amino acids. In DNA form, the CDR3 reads TGTGCCAGCAGTTCTGGGACGGGGAGAACCGGGGAGCTGTTTTTT. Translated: CASSSGTGRTGELFF.

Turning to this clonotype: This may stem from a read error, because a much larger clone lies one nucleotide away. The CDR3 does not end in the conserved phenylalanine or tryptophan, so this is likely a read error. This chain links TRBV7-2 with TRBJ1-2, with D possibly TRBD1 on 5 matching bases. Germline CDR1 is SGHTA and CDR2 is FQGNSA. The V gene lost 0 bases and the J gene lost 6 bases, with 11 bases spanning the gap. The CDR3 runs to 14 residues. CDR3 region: CASSLARGVDGYTL. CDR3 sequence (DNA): TGTGCCAGCAGCTTAGCTCGAGGGGTAGATGGCTACACCTTA.

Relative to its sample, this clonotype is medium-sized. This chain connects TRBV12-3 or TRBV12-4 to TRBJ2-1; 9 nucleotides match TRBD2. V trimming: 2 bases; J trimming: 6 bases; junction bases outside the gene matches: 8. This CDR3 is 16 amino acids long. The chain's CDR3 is CASSLWLAGPLNEQFF. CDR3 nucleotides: TGTGCCAGCAGTTTATGGCTAGCGGGGCCCCTCAATGAGCAGTTCTTC.

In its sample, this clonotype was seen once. The CDR3 DNA follows: TGTGCCAGCACCCGACAGGGGGCCGATGAGCAGTTCTTC. This codes for CASTRQGADEQFF. The chain couples TRBV28 to TRBJ2-1; TRBD1 matches 10 bases. The CDR3 contains 13 residues. Per the germline V gene, CDR1 is MDHEN and CDR2 is SYDVKM. With V trimmed by 7 bases and J by 8 bases, 5 bases remained unmatched.

The CDR3, as DNA: TGTGCCAGCAGCTCCCAGGAGGGGGGAGGGGTGGGGGAGACCCAGTACTTC. Amino acid sequence: CASSSQEGGGVGETQYF. The chain uses TRBV7-2 and TRBJ2-5, with D maybe TRBD2 (7 bases). V lost 4 bases and J 5 bases, leaving 23 bases between the germline ends. The CDR3 runs 17 residues. The germline V gene has CDR1 SGHTA and CDR2 FQGNSA. The whole variable domain, filled in from reference TRBV7-2 and TRBJ2-5, reads GAGVSQSPSNKVTEKGKDVELRCDPISGHTALYWYRQSLGQGLEFLIYFQGNSAPDKSGLPSDRFSAERTGGSVSTLTIQRTQQEDSAVYLCASSSQEGGGVGETQYFGPGTRLLVL.

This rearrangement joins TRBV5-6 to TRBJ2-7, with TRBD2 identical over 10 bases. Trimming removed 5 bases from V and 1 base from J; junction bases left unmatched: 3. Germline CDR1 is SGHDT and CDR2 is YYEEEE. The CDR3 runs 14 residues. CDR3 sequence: CASRWTSGSYEQYF. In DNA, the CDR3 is TGTGCCAGCAGATGGACTAGCGGATCCTACGAGCAGTACTTC.

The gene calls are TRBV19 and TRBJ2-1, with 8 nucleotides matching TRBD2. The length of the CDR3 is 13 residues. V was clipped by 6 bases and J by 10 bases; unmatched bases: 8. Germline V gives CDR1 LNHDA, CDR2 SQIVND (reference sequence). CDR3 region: CASRTRGDWEQFF. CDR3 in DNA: TGTGCCAGTAGGACGCGGGGGGATTGGGAGCAGTTCTTC.

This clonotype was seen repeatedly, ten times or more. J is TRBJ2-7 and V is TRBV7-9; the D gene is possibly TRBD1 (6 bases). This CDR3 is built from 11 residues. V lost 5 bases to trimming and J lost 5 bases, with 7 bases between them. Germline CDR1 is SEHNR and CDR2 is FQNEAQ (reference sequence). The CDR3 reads CASSTGNEQYF. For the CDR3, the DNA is TGTGCCAGCAGCACAGGGAACGAGCAGTACTTC.

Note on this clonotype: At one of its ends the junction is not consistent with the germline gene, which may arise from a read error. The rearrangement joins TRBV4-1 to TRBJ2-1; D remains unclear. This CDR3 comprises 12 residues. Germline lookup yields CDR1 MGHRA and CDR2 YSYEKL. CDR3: CSSSQEYTEQFF. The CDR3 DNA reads TGCTCCAGCAGCCAGGAGTACACTGAGCAGTTCTTC.

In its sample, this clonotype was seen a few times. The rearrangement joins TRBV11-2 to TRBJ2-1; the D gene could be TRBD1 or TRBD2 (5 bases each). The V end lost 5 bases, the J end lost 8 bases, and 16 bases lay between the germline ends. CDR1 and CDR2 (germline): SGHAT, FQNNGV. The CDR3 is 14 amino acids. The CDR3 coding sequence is TGTGCCAGCAGCCCCCGGGACCGGTGGTATGAGCAGTTCTTC. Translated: CASSPRDRWYEQFF.

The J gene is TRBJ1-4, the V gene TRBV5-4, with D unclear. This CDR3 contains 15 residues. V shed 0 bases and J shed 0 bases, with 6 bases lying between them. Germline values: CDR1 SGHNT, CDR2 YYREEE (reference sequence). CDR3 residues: CASSLGESTNEKLFF. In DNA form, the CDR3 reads TGTGCCAGCAGCTTGGGGGAGTCAACTAATGAAAAACTGTTTTTT.

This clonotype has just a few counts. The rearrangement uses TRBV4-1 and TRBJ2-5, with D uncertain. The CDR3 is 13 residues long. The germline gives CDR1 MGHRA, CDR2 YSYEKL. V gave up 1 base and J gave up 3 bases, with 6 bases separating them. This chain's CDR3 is CASSQVPKETQYF. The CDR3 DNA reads TGCGCCAGCAGCCAAGTTCCAAAAGAGACCCAGTACTTC.

The CDR3 nucleotides are TGCAGTGCTAGAGATCAGTTCTCTGGGGCCAACGTCCTGACTTTC. It codes for CSARDQFSGANVLTF. The chain joins TRBV20-1 to TRBJ2-6; D not certain. Germline V gene data show CDR1 as DFQATT and CDR2 as SNEGSKA (reference sequence). Trimming left V 0 bases short and J 0 bases short, with 6 bases between. This CDR3 region has 15 residues.

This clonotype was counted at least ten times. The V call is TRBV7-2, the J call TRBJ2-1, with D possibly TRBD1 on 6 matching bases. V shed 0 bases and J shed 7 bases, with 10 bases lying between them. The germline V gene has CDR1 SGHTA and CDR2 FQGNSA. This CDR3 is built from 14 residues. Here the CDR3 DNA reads TGTGCCAGCAGCTTAGCGGCCACAGGGAATGAGCAGTTCTTC. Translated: CASSLAATGNEQFF.

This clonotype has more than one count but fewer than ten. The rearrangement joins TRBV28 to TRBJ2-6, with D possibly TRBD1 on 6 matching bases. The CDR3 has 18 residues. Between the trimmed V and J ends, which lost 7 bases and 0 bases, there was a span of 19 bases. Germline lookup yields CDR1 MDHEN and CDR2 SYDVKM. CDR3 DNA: TGTGCCAGCATCCCGGGGTTAGGGGGTCTCTCTGGGGCCAACGTCCTGACTTTC. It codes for CASIPGLGGLSGANVLTF.

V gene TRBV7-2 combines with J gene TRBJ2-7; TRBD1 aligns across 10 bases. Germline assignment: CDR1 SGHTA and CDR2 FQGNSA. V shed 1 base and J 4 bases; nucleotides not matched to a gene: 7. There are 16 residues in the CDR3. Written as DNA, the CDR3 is TGTGCCAGCAGCTTAGGGAGGGGACAGGGGATGTACGAGCAGTACTTC. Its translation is CASSLGRGQGMYEQYF. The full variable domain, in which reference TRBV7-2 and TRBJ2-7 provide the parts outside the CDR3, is GAGVSQSPSNKVTEKGKDVELRCDPISGHTALYWYRQSLGQGLEFLIYFQGNSAPDKSGLPSDRFSAERTGGSVSTLTIQRTQQEDSAVYLCASSLGRGQGMYEQYFGPGTRLTVT.

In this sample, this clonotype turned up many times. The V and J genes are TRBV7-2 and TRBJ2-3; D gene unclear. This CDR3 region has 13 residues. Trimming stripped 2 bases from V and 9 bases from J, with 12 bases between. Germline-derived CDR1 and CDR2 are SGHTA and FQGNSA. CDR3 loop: CASSLSPLGTQYF. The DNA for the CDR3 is TGTGCCAGCAGCTTATCCCCGCTAGGCACGCAGTATTTT.